The 23 T cell receptor beta chains below all came from one sample that was sequenced in a study of blood T cell repertoires in COVID-19. Profiling relied on immunoSEQ multiplex PCR, and the TCRdb table lists in-frame clones only, not all of them. The data contain 450,000 or so clones, 90% of them singletons. The material sequenced was PBMCs or T cells enriched from blood (not recorded which). All receptors derive from a man aged 18 to 29 who had recovered from COVID-19.

This chain connects TRBV12-3 or TRBV12-4 to TRBJ1-2; weak D call: TRBD1 (6 bases). The CDR3 has 12 residues. Trimming removed 4 bases from V and 8 bases from J, with 11 bases in between. CDR3 protein: CASSYRVEGYTF. Here the CDR3 DNA reads TGTGCCAGCAGTTACAGGGTTGAGGGCTACACCTTC.

Only one count was recorded for this clone. The chain combines TRBV7-9 with TRBJ2-1; 7 positions match TRBD2. V shed 5 bases, J shed 4 bases, and the junction held 8 bases outside the gene matches. Germline V gene lookup returns CDR1 SEHNR and CDR2 FQNEAQ (reference sequence). The CDR3 covers 15 residues. In DNA form, the CDR3 reads TGTGCCAGCAGCAAAGGGCTAGCGGAATACAATGAGCAGTTCTTC. It yields the protein CASSKGLAEYNEQFF.

The chain uses TRBV10-1 and TRBJ2-1; 9 positions agree with TRBD2. Per germline, CDR1 WNHNN and CDR2 SYGVQD (reference sequence). V was clipped by 3 bases and J by 6 bases; unmatched bases: 9. CDR3 length equals 16 residues. DNA for the CDR3: TGCGCCAGCAGTGATCGGGGGACTAGCTTTCGCAATGAGCAGTTCTTC. Translated: CASSDRGTSFRNEQFF.

The gene calls are TRBV28 and TRBJ1-2, with D uncertain. This CDR3 has 14 residues. Trimming removed 5 bases from V and 2 bases from J, with 12 bases in between. Per the germline V gene, CDR1 is MDHEN and CDR2 is SYDVKM. CDR3 coding DNA: TGTGCCAGCAGTCCTATGAGTCCCAACTATGGCTACACCTTC. It encodes CASSPMSPNYGYTF.

V is TRBV2 and J is TRBJ1-6; 7 bases match TRBD1. Germline-derived CDR1 and CDR2 are SNHLY and FYNNEI. V was clipped by 6 bases and J by 6 bases; unmatched bases: 8. The CDR3 runs 15 residues. CDR3 nucleotides: TGTGCCAGCAGCAAAGAGACAGGGACTAATTCACCCCTCCACTTT. Translated, it gives CASSKETGTNSPLHF.

On this clone: The sample contains more than one DNA sequence encoding this CDR3. The V call is TRBV10-3, the J call TRBJ1-2, with D perhaps matching TRBD1 (6 bases). Germline V CDR1 and CDR2: ENHRY, SYGVKD. Trimming shortened V by 4 bases and J by 1 base, and 7 bases separated the two germline ends. The CDR3 extends over 13 amino acids. CDR3: CAISVDSNYGYTF. The CDR3 coding sequence is TGTGCCATCAGTGTGGACAGTAACTATGGCTACACCTTC.

The sample holds one count of this clone. In DNA form, the CDR3 reads TGTGCCATCAGATCTGATGAAGTTAGCGGGAGGGCCTCCAATGAGCAGTTCTTC. This gives the protein CAIRSDEVSGRASNEQFF. The genes are TRBV10-3 and TRBJ2-1, with 11 bases fitting TRBD2. J was trimmed by 6 bases and V by 6 bases; bases with no gene match: 16. The CDR3 consists of 18 residues. The germline CDR1 and CDR2 sequences are ENHRY and SYGVKD.

The table lists this clone with a count of one. The V gene is TRBV29-1, the J gene TRBJ2-7; TRBD2 matches at 9 bases. The trim removed 5 bases at V and 2 bases at J, leaving 4 bases unmatched. Germline values: CDR1 SQVTM, CDR2 ANQGSEA. The CDR3 length is 13 residues. The DNA for the CDR3 is TGCAGCGTTAAGCTAGCGGGAACCTACGAGCAGTACTTC. This sequence encodes CSVKLAGTYEQYF.

CDR3 residues: CASSLALIYDGYTF. CDR3 in DNA: TGTGCCAGCAGCTTAGCACTTATTTACGATGGCTACACCTTC. The chain couples TRBV7-9 to TRBJ1-2; the D is unclear. The CDR3 covers 14 residues. With 0 bases removed from V and 6 bases from J, the gap between germline ends came to 11 bases. Germline V lookup: CDR1 SEHNR, CDR2 FQNEAQ (reference sequence).

This clone appeared a few times. This chain links TRBV27 with TRBJ2-1; 12 bases map to TRBD2. The CDR3 is 17 residues long. Germline loops: CDR1 MNHEY, CDR2 SMNVEV (reference sequence). Trimming cost V 4 bases and J 2 bases; bases outside gene matches: 6. This chain's CDR3 is CASSSFGTSGPYNEQFF. CDR3 DNA: TGTGCCAGCAGTTCTTTTGGGACTAGCGGGCCCTACAATGAGCAGTTCTTC.

The V and J genes are TRBV9 and TRBJ2-3; 8 nucleotides agree with TRBD2. The CDR3 has 15 amino acids. The V segment lost 3 bases and the J segment 5 bases; nucleotides outside the gene matches: 8. Per germline, CDR1 SGDLS and CDR2 YYNGEE. This chain's CDR3 is CASSANPGGLDTQYF. CDR3 bases: TGTGCCAGCAGCGCCAACCCGGGGGGGCTAGATACGCAGTATTTT.

This clone appeared a few times. The chain links TRBV30 to TRBJ2-1; D may be TRBD2 (6 bases). Germline V gene lookup returns CDR1 GTSNPN and CDR2 SVGIG (reference sequence). V was shortened by 2 bases and J by 2 bases, with 13 bases between the two germline ends. The CDR3 sequence is 15 residues long. CDR3 residues: CAWSTLAPTYNEQFF. As DNA, the CDR3 is TGTGCCTGGAGTACCCTAGCGCCTACCTACAATGAGCAGTTCTTC.

This clone was seen a single time. The sample contains more than one DNA sequence encoding this CDR3. The V call is TRBV19, the J call TRBJ1-1; D gene ambiguous. The germline V gene has CDR1 LNHDA and CDR2 SQIVND (reference sequence). The CDR3 sequence is 13 residues long. Between the trimmed V and J ends, which lost 5 bases and 0 bases, there was a span of 7 bases. CDR3 region: CASSSGLNTEAFF. The CDR3 coding sequence is TGTGCCAGTAGTTCAGGCCTGAACACTGAAGCTTTCTTT.

This clone came up once. The rearrangement uses TRBV4-1 and TRBJ2-3; D remains unclear. Germline-derived CDR1 and CDR2 are MGHRA and YSYEKL. Deletions cut 1 base from V and 1 base from J, with 12 bases between. The CDR3 is 16 residues long. The CDR3 nucleotides read TGCGCCAGCAGCCAAGCCCCGGTGCTTGGCACAGATACGCAGTATTTT. This gives the protein CASSQAPVLGTDTQYF.

The chain carries TRBV27 and TRBJ2-7; possible D gene TRBD1, 5 bases. The V end lost 8 bases, the J end lost 2 bases, and 16 bases lay between the germline ends. CDR3 length equals 14 residues. CDR1 MNHEY and CDR2 SMNVEV come from the germline V gene (reference sequence). The CDR3 DNA reads as TGTGCCAGCGGCAGACCAACAGGACCCTACGAGCAGTACTTC. Residues: CASGRPTGPYEQYF.

The V and J genes are TRBV5-6 and TRBJ1-5; D gene uncertain. V was trimmed by 0 bases and J by 6 bases, leaving 10 bases between them. Germline lookup yields CDR1 SGHDT and CDR2 YYEEEE. This CDR3 comprises 14 residues. Here the CDR3 reads CASSLGGVPQPQHF. For the CDR3, the DNA is TGTGCCAGCAGCTTGGGCGGGGTGCCTCAGCCCCAGCATTTT.

The V call is TRBV2, the J call TRBJ1-2; 7 bases map to TRBD1. The CDR3 has 14 residues. V shed 1 base and J 7 bases; nucleotides not matched to a gene: 6. The V gene's germline CDR1 is SNHLY and CDR2 FYNNEI. CDR3 sequence: CASSEETGYGGYTF. In DNA form, the CDR3 reads TGTGCCAGCAGTGAAGAGACAGGGTATGGTGGCTACACCTTC. Full variable domain (rest looked up from reference TRBV2 and TRBJ1-2): EPEVTQTPSHQVTQMGQEVILRCVPISNHLYFYWYRQILGQKVEFLVSFYNNEISEKSEIFDDQFSVERPDGSNFTLKIRSTKLEDSAMYFCASSEETGYGGYTFGSGTRLTVV.

This chain uses TRBV7-2 with TRBJ1-6; D is ambiguous. This CDR3 region has 13 residues. Trimming shortened V by 4 bases and J by 10 bases, and 11 bases separated the two germline ends. CDR1 and CDR2 from the germline V gene are SGHTA and FQGNSA. CDR3 DNA sequence: TGTGCCAGCAGCTCTGGCACAGCATCACCCCTCCACTTT. It is translated as CASSSGTASPLHF.

The V gene is TRBV18, the J gene TRBJ1-2; 7 bases agree with TRBD1. The V gene end was trimmed by 6 bases and the J gene end by 9 bases; junction bases not matched to a gene: 19. CDR1 and CDR2 (germline): KGHSH, LQKENI. This CDR3 spans 16 amino acids. The CDR3 coding sequence is TGTGCCAGCTCGTCCAGTACCGGGACAGTCGACCGAAGCTACACCTTC. Translation gives CASSSSTGTVDRSYTF.

The rearrangement links TRBV5-1 to TRBJ1-3; D is unresolved. The CDR3 contains 13 residues. In germline, CDR1 is SGHRS, CDR2 YFSETQ. Trimming stripped 5 bases from V and 0 bases from J, with 6 bases between. The CDR3 region is CASRIGSGNTIYF. The CDR3 DNA is TGCGCCAGCAGGATCGGCTCTGGAAACACCATATATTTT.

This clone was found once. J is TRBJ1-5 and V is TRBV5-5, with D possibly TRBD1 on 5 matching bases. In germline, CDR1 is SGHKS, CDR2 YYEKEE (reference sequence). The CDR3 extends over 15 amino acids. V dropped 0 bases and J dropped 6 bases, with 13 bases sitting between them. CDR3 residues: CASSLAGTLGQPQHF. The CDR3 nucleotides are TGTGCCAGCAGCTTGGCTGGGACTCTAGGTCAGCCCCAGCATTTT.

This clone was observed once. The chain employs TRBV20-1 and TRBJ1-1, with D possibly matching TRBD1 (5 bases). CDR3 length: 13 amino acids. The germline V and J ends were trimmed by 3 bases and 1 base, with 9 bases remaining between them. Germline CDR1 is DFQATT and CDR2 is SNEGSKA (reference sequence). The CDR3 DNA reads TGCAGTGCTAGTCCGACAGCGAACACTGAAGCTTTCTTT. Residues: CSASPTANTEAFF.

This chain uses TRBV7-9 with TRBJ2-1; TRBD2 might be the D (7 bases). This CDR3 spans 17 amino acids. Germline V CDR1 and CDR2: SEHNR, FQNEAQ (reference sequence). The V gene lost 7 bases and the J gene lost 1 base, with 20 bases spanning the gap. In DNA form, the CDR3 reads TGTGCCAGCACCGGGGGGCGGGAGACGAGTTCCTACAATGAGCAGTTCTTC. Protein sequence: CASTGGRETSSYNEQFF.